This TCR beta chain originates from a study of T cell responses to AZD1222 COVID-19 vaccine. In the case of this clone: Its antigen is still unknown.

Study outcomes and limitations: Mapped onto spike, vaccine-associated CD4 TCRs spanned it and were dominant at 160-218 and 743-854. Two AZD1222 doses significantly raised spike-specific TCR breadth and depth over controls. Possibly, clonal diversity was underestimated; donors were largely white British and included more females. Baseline serology detected seropositivity in only six AZD1222 recipients.

Assay: immunoSEQ multiplex PCR; the TCRdb copy retains only in-frame clones and omits some. The sample gives some 150,000 clones, 80% to 95% of which show up once; about 3% is in the top ten. The CDR3 sequence is 13 residues long. Per the germline V gene, CDR1 is SNHLY and CDR2 is FYNNEI. V lost 7 bases and J lost 4, with 12 bases in between. V usage is TRBV2 and J usage is TRBJ2-3; D possibly corresponds to TRBD1 (6 bases). Sample: peripheral blood, taken on day 0 of MenACWY control vaccination. This receptor was taken from an adult in good health. CDR3 nucleotide sequence: TGTGCCAGCAAACAGGGCGGCCCAGATACGCAGTATTTT. This codes for CASKQGGPDTQYF.